This TCR beta chain was captured by sequencing in a study of control samples from healthy donors and cancer patients. CDR3 length equals 14 residues. The V end lost 3 bases, the J end lost 6 bases, and 12 bases lay between the germline ends. Germline loops: CDR1 MGHRA, CDR2 YSYEKL. TCRdb's table, derived via immunoSEQ multiplex PCR, lists solely in-frame clones and lacks some. The table lists roughly 180,000 clones, around 92% of them singletons. The clonotype was recovered from a woman aged 35 to 49 in good health. The rearrangement joins TRBV4-1 to TRBJ1-5; D unresolved. The source material was blood. CDR3 DNA: TGCGCCAGCAGCCATAACTCTCAAGGTCAGCCCCAGCATTTT. Translating gives CASSHNSQGQPQHF.